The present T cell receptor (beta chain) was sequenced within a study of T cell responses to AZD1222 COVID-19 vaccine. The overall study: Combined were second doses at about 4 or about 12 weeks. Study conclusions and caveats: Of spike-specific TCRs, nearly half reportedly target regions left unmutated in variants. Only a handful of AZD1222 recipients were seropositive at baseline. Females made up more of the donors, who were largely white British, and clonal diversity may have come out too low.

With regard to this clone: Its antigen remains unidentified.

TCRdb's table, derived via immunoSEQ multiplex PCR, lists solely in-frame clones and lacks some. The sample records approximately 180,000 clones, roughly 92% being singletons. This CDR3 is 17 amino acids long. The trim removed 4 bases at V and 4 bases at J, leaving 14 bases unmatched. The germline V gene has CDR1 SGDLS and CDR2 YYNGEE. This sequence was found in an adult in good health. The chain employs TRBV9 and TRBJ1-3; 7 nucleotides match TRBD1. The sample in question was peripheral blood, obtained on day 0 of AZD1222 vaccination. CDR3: CASSPALRGAWGNTIYF. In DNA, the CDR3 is TGTGCCAGCAGCCCCGCACTCAGGGGGGCGTGGGGAAACACCATATATTTT.